This entry lists 23 T cell receptor beta chains sequenced from one sample in a study of T cells after yellow fever vaccination. TCRdb ran MiXCR on the 5' RACE reads and lists one entry per CDR3 protein. Among 450,000 to 600,000 distinct CDR3 sequences listed, around a sixth were seen once. Material: PBMCs, obtained less than 6 days after the first yellow fever vaccination. The receptor source for this set is a man younger than 35 who received the YFV17D yellow fever vaccine.

V gene TRBV27 combines with J gene TRBJ2-1; maybe TRBD1 (6 bases). Germline CDR1 is MNHEY and CDR2 is SMNVEV (reference sequence). This CDR3 comprises 13 residues. Trimming took off 5 bases at V and 9 bases at J, with 14 bases between the two ends. Here the CDR3 reads CASSPPRTVEQFF. The CDR3 DNA reads TGTGCCAGCAGTCCGCCTAGGACAGTTGAGCAGTTCTTC.

The sample holds a few counts of this clonotype. The V call is TRBV5-1, the J call TRBJ2-5; unclear D gene. Trimming removed 0 bases from V and 1 base from J, with 7 bases in between. This CDR3 contains 14 residues. In germline, CDR1 is SGHRS, CDR2 YFSETQ. The CDR3 is CASSLVGFQETQYF. The CDR3 DNA reads as TGCGCCAGCAGCTTGGTGGGGTTCCAAGAGACCCAGTACTTC.

This rearrangement joins TRBV5-4 to TRBJ2-1; TRBD2 agrees at 7 bases. Germline lookup yields CDR1 SGHNT and CDR2 YYREEE (reference sequence). The CDR3 contains 15 residues. J was trimmed by 4 bases and V by 4 bases; bases with no gene match: 8. The CDR3 reads CASSRPGGGYNEQFF. Written as DNA, the CDR3 is TGTGCCAGCAGCAGACCAGGCGGGGGATACAATGAGCAGTTCTTC. Full variable domain (missing parts from reference TRBV5-4 and TRBJ2-1): ETGVTQSPTHLIKTRGQQVTLRCSSQSGHNTVSWYQQALGQGPQFIFQYYREEENGRGNFPPRFSGLQFPNYSSELNVNALELDDSALYLCASSRPGGGYNEQFFGPGTRLTVL.

The sample holds one count of this clonotype. V and J are TRBV5-1 and TRBJ2-7; 8 bases match TRBD2. CDR3 length: 15 amino acids. With V trimmed by 6 bases and J by 2 bases, 10 bases remained unmatched. The germline V gene has CDR1 SGHRS and CDR2 YFSETQ. CDR3 region: CASTPGGTAAYEQYF. The CDR3 region has the DNA TGCGCCAGCACCCCGGGGGGGACGGCAGCCTACGAGCAGTACTTC.

This clonotype has a handful of counts. The rearrangement joins TRBV5-4 to TRBJ2-3; D unclear. The CDR3 spans 16 residues. Germline values: CDR1 SGHNT, CDR2 YYREEE (reference sequence). Trimming shortened V by 4 bases and J by 4 bases, and 19 bases separated the two germline ends. The CDR3 sequence is CASSKGTTSFSDTQYF. In DNA form, the CDR3 reads TGTGCCAGCAGCAAGGGAACAACTTCATTCTCAGATACGCAGTATTTT.

The V and J genes are TRBV4-3 and TRBJ2-1; tentatively, D is TRBD2 (7 bases). Trimming cost V 0 bases and J 7 bases, with 28 bases left between them. The CDR3 runs to 20 residues. Germline V lookup: CDR1 LGHNA, CDR2 YSLEER. The CDR3: CASSQDNGARRGAVGNEQFF. In DNA form, the CDR3 reads TGCGCCAGCAGCCAAGATAATGGAGCCCGACGGGGGGCCGTGGGTAATGAGCAGTTCTTC.

The chain couples TRBV12-3 or TRBV12-4 to TRBJ1-6; 7 bases line up with TRBD1. CDR3 length: 16 amino acids. The trim removed 9 bases at V and 6 bases at J, leaving 14 bases unmatched. DNA of the CDR3: TGTGCCAGTCTTAAGACAGGGCTTGCCCGTAATTCACCCCTCCACTTT. It yields the protein CASLKTGLARNSPLHF.

The rearrangement uses TRBV5-8 and TRBJ1-2; TRBD1 matches at 9 bases. With V trimmed by 0 bases and J by 4 bases, 7 bases remained unmatched. This CDR3 spans 16 amino acids. CDR1 and CDR2 (germline): SGHTS, YDEGEE. CDR3 bases: TGTGCCAGCAGCTTGGACAGGGGGCCCAACTTCTATGGCTACACCTTC. This translates into CASSLDRGPNFYGYTF. The whole variable domain, remainder taken from reference TRBV5-8 and TRBJ1-2, is EAGVTQSPTHLIKTRGQQATLRCSPISGHTSVYWYQQALGLGLQFLLWYDEGEERNRGNFPPRFSGRQFPNYSSELNVNALELEDSALYLCASSLDRGPNFYGYTFGSGTRLTVV.

V gene TRBV7-3 combines with J gene TRBJ2-1; 9 bases are shared with TRBD1. Germline V CDR1 and CDR2: SGHTA, FQGTGA. The CDR3 is 15 amino acids. The V and J ends lost 6 bases and 9 bases, in that order; junction bases with no gene match: 12. CDR3 loop: CASSYGTGSRGEQFF. CDR3 coding DNA: TGTGCCAGCAGTTACGGGACAGGGTCACGGGGTGAGCAGTTCTTC.

This clonotype was counted only a few times. The chain couples TRBV20-1 to TRBJ2-7; 8 positions agree with TRBD1. After removal of 6 bases from V and 7 bases from J, the junction contained 8 bases not matched to a gene. The CDR3 runs to 12 residues. Germline CDR1 is DFQATT and CDR2 is SNEGSKA (reference sequence). CDR3 sequence (DNA): TGCAGTGCCAGAAACGACAGGGGTGAGCAGTACTTC. Amino acid sequence: CSARNDRGEQYF.

This clonotype was detected only a few times. V is TRBV5-1 and J is TRBJ2-3; 10 bases agree with TRBD2. J was trimmed by 0 bases and V by 1 base; bases with no gene match: 5. The germline V gene encodes CDR1 SGHRS and CDR2 YFSETQ. The CDR3 covers 17 residues. The CDR3 loop is CASSLSSGGPSTDTQYF. The CDR3 DNA is TGCGCCAGCAGCTTGTCTAGCGGGGGCCCAAGCACAGATACGCAGTATTTT.

The chain links TRBV3-1 to TRBJ2-5; D is ambiguous. The CDR3 has 12 residues. Trimming removed 11 bases at V and 2 bases at J, with 12 bases between. Germline CDR1 LGHDT, CDR2 YNNKEL (reference sequence). Written as DNA, the CDR3 is TGTGCCTCCGGACGGTTACAAGAGACCCAGTACTTC. Its protein is CASGRLQETQYF.

This clonotype was counted a few times. The genes are TRBV25-1 and TRBJ2-1; 10 nucleotides line up with TRBD2. The CDR3 runs 14 residues. CDR1 and CDR2 (germline): MGHDK, SYGVNS. V shed 10 bases and J 2 bases; nucleotides not matched to a gene: 5. CDR3 in DNA: TGTGCCATCACCGGACTAGCGGCCTACAATGAGCAGTTCTTC. Its protein product is CAITGLAAYNEQFF. Full variable domain (missing parts from reference TRBV25-1 and TRBJ2-1): EADIYQTPRYLVIGTGKKITLECSQTMGHDKMYWYQQDPGMELHLIHYSYGVNSTEKGDLSSESTVSRIRTEHFPLTLESARPSHTSQYLCAITGLAAYNEQFFGPGTRLTVL.

Notes on this clonotype: The junction and the germline gene differ at one end; a read error may be behind it. The J gene is TRBJ2-2, the V gene TRBV19, with 7 bases identical to TRBD1. Germline CDR1 is LNHDA and CDR2 is SQIVND (reference sequence). The CDR3 has 14 amino acids. The CDR3 loop reads CASSYRGGTGERFF. The CDR3 bases are TGTGCCAGTAGTTACAGGGGTGGCACCGGGGAGCGGTTTTTT.

This clonotype showed up just a few times. The chain carries TRBV6-2 or TRBV6-3 and TRBJ1-1; the match to TRBD1 covers 7 bases. The CDR3 is 12 amino acids. The germline gives CDR1 MNHEY, CDR2 SVGEGT. V gave up 5 bases and J gave up 6 bases; unmatched junction bases: 3. The CDR3 region is CASSKTGSEAFF. The CDR3 DNA reads as TGTGCCAGCAGTAAGACAGGGTCTGAAGCTTTCTTT.

The table lists this clonotype with many counts. The V call is TRBV5-1, the J call TRBJ2-1; TRBD2 matches 12 bases. Germline CDR1 SGHRS, CDR2 YFSETQ. Trimming at V came to 4 bases and at J to 6 bases, leaving 5 bases not matched to a gene. There are 15 residues in the CDR3. In DNA form, the CDR3 reads TGCGCCAGCAGCGCCCTAGCGGGGGGGGGCAATGAGCAGTTCTTC. Residues: CASSALAGGGNEQFF.

This clonotype was seen only a few times. J is TRBJ2-2 and V is TRBV7-2, with D uncertain. The germline V gene encodes CDR1 SGHTA and CDR2 FQGNSA. The CDR3 consists of 12 residues. With 5 bases removed from V and 7 bases from J, the gap between germline ends came to 8 bases. The CDR3 loop is CASSAPYGELFF. In DNA, the CDR3 is TGTGCCAGCAGCGCTCCGTACGGGGAGCTGTTTTTT.

The genes are TRBV5-6 and TRBJ1-1, with 8 bases matching TRBD1. The length of the CDR3 is 16 residues. The germline V gene has CDR1 SGHDT and CDR2 YYEEEE. J lost 3 bases, V lost 4 bases, and 11 bases had no gene match. The CDR3 here is CASSPGQGRWDTEAFF. The CDR3 DNA reads TGTGCCAGCAGCCCAGGACAGGGACGCTGGGACACTGAAGCTTTCTTT.

V and J are TRBV12-3 or TRBV12-4 and TRBJ1-5; no reliable D call. V was shortened by 2 bases and J by 0 bases, with 8 bases between the two germline ends. The CDR3 runs 15 residues. CDR3 nucleotides: TGTGCCAGCAGTTTAAGGATTGATAGCAATCAGCCCCAGCATTTT. It is translated as CASSLRIDSNQPQHF.

Only a few counts were recorded for this clonotype. The CDR3 spells CSKQGNYGYTF. CDR3 in DNA: TGCAGTAAGCAGGGGAACTATGGCTACACCTTC. The V gene is TRBV20-1, the J gene TRBJ1-2; D is possibly TRBD1 (6 bases). The CDR3 is 11 amino acids. V shed 8 bases and J shed 2 bases, with 9 bases lying between them. Germline V gene data show CDR1 as DFQATT and CDR2 as SNEGSKA (reference sequence).

This clonotype was seen just once. The rearrangement links TRBV9 to TRBJ2-2, with 9 nucleotides matching TRBD2. The V gene's germline CDR1 is SGDLS and CDR2 YYNGEE. V lost 4 bases, J lost 4 bases, and 8 bases stayed unmatched. The CDR3 extends over 16 amino acids. In DNA form, the CDR3 reads TGTGCCAGCAGCTTACAGATAGCGGGGGCCACCGGGGAGCTGTTTTTT. The encoded protein is CASSLQIAGATGELFF.

J is TRBJ1-4 and V is TRBV20-1; D ambiguous. The germline gives CDR1 DFQATT, CDR2 SNEGSKA (reference sequence). Between the trimmed V and J ends, which lost 3 bases and 7 bases, there was a span of 18 bases. The CDR3 loop spans 15 amino acids. This CDR3 reads CSARDTALIVEKLFF. The CDR3 bases are TGCAGTGCTAGGGATACCGCTCTTATCGTTGAAAAACTGTTTTTT.

This clonotype was detected ten times or more. The chain uses TRBV5-1 and TRBJ2-1; weak D call: TRBD1 (6 bases). Trimming removed 0 bases from V and 7 bases from J, with 11 bases in between. The germline CDR1 and CDR2 sequences are SGHRS and YFSETQ. The CDR3 sequence is 14 residues long. The CDR3 bases are TGCGCCAGCAGCTTGGTGGACAGAATAAATGAGCAGTTCTTC. Its translation: CASSLVDRINEQFF.